The rows below give T cell receptor beta chains drawn from one sample of a study of CD8 T cells in Susac syndrome. TCRdb re-analysed the immunoSEQ multiplex PCR reads in MiXCR, keeping a single row per CDR3 protein. Of 330,000 or so distinct CDR3 sequences listed, about 88% are singletons. Sequencing was carried out using CD8+ T cells from PBMCs. These receptors were collected from a human donor with multiple sclerosis. Both conserved end residues are part of each CDR3. A D gene is named only where the DNA matches it firmly.

d_gene: -; j_gene: TRBJ2-7; v_gene: TRBV7-2; CDR3aa: CASSSGPLTYEQYF
d_gene: TRBD1; j_gene: TRBJ2-1; v_gene: TRBV28; CDR3aa: CASKDAGTGDRNEQFF
d_gene: -; j_gene: TRBJ1-5; v_gene: TRBV24-1; CDR3aa: CATSETRWPSNQPQHF
d_gene: -; j_gene: TRBJ2-1; v_gene: TRBV21-1; CDR3aa: CASSKPPRHEQFF
d_gene: -; j_gene: TRBJ1-1; v_gene: TRBV20-1; CDR3aa: CSARVDRMNTEAFF
d_gene: TRBD2; j_gene: TRBJ2-5; v_gene: TRBV2; CDR3aa: CASEREGFQETQYF
d_gene: -; j_gene: TRBJ2-7; v_gene: TRBV7-9; CDR3aa: CASSLALIREQYF
d_gene: -; j_gene: TRBJ2-3; v_gene: TRBV27; CDR3aa: CATSMGLSTDTQYF
d_gene: -; j_gene: TRBJ1-3; v_gene: TRBV2; CDR3aa: CASSDLGLVSGNTIYF
d_gene: -; j_gene: TRBJ1-2; v_gene: TRBV5-4; CDR3aa: CASSLGQADYYGYTF
d_gene: -; j_gene: TRBJ2-5; v_gene: TRBV7-9; CDR3aa: CASSFGGMVVETQYF
d_gene: -; j_gene: TRBJ2-5; v_gene: TRBV12-3/TRBV12-4; CDR3aa: CASRTLGGEGETQYF
d_gene: -; j_gene: TRBJ1-4; v_gene: TRBV4-2; CDR3aa: CASSQEPGVGNEKLFF
d_gene: -; j_gene: TRBJ2-2; v_gene: TRBV4-3; CDR3aa: CASRRLANTGELFF
d_gene: TRBD2; j_gene: TRBJ2-3; v_gene: TRBV4-2; CDR3aa: CASSQVVGGGGTDTQYF
d_gene: TRBD1; j_gene: TRBJ2-2; v_gene: TRBV15; CDR3aa: CATSTGTAPPGELFF
d_gene: -; j_gene: TRBJ1-5; v_gene: TRBV6-1; CDR3aa: CASSPSRDVSNQPQHF
d_gene: -; j_gene: TRBJ2-1; v_gene: TRBV7-8; CDR3aa: CASMGIDEQFF
d_gene: -; j_gene: TRBJ2-7; v_gene: TRBV7-9; CDR3aa: CASSLVISGPSYEQYF
d_gene: -; j_gene: TRBJ2-1; v_gene: TRBV7-9; CDR3aa: CASSPGPQQFF
d_gene: -; j_gene: TRBJ1-2; v_gene: TRBV28; CDR3aa: CASSFGNGYTF
d_gene: -; j_gene: TRBJ2-7; v_gene: TRBV5-1; CDR3aa: CASSLGLLDYEQYF
d_gene: TRBD1; j_gene: TRBJ1-2; v_gene: TRBV3-1; CDR3aa: CASSQVPSRDRTYGYTF
d_gene: TRBD1; j_gene: TRBJ2-5; v_gene: TRBV7-8; CDR3aa: CASSRGMPGTGGSETQYF
d_gene: TRBD2; j_gene: TRBJ2-7; v_gene: TRBV18; CDR3aa: CASQPGLGYEQYF
d_gene: TRBD2; j_gene: TRBJ2-7; v_gene: TRBV14; CDR3aa: CASSPGLAALPSYEQYF
d_gene: TRBD1; j_gene: TRBJ2-5; v_gene: TRBV5-6; CDR3aa: CASSLAGQEETQYF
d_gene: -; j_gene: TRBJ2-1; v_gene: TRBV11-2; CDR3aa: CASSIGGVGSEQFF
d_gene: -; j_gene: TRBJ2-3; v_gene: TRBV7-2; CDR3aa: CASSPYGRQDTDTQYF
d_gene: TRBD1; j_gene: TRBJ2-1; v_gene: TRBV20-1; CDR3aa: CSARGHRGSNEQFF
d_gene: -; j_gene: TRBJ2-3; v_gene: TRBV15; CDR3aa: CATSRDQSGVGPTDTQYF
d_gene: -; j_gene: TRBJ2-7; v_gene: TRBV5-1; CDR3aa: CASSLREMAYEQYF
d_gene: -; j_gene: TRBJ1-1; v_gene: TRBV28; CDR3aa: CASSRSWTVSPEAFF
d_gene: TRBD1; j_gene: TRBJ2-3; v_gene: TRBV5-4; CDR3aa: CASRDRLADTQYF
d_gene: -; j_gene: TRBJ2-7; v_gene: TRBV30; CDR3aa: CAWSVGQLGEQYF
d_gene: -; j_gene: TRBJ2-1; v_gene: TRBV25-1; CDR3aa: CASSEMRRNHNEQFF
d_gene: -; j_gene: TRBJ1-5; v_gene: TRBV6-5; CDR3aa: CASSSAGSNQPQHF